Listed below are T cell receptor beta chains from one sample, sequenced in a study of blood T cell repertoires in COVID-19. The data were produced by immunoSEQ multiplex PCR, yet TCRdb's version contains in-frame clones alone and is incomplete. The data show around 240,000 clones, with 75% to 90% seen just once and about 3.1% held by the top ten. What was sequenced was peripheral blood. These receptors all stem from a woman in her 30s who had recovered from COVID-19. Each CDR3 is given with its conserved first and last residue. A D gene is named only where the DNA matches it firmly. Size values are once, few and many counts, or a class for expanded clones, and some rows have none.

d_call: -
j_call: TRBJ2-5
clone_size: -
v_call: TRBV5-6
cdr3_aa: CASSLVSGAPQETQYF
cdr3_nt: TGTGCCAGCAGCTTGGTATCAGGGGCCCCCCAAGAGACCCAGTACTTC

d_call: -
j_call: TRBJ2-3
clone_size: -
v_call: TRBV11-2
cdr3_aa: CASSLDFASGDTQYF
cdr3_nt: TGTGCCAGCAGCTTAGATTTCGCCTCGGGAGATACGCAGTATTTT

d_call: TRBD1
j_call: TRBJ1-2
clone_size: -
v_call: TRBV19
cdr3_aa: CASSAHRGHYGYTF
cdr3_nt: TGTGCCAGTAGTGCACACAGGGGCCACTATGGCTACACCTTC

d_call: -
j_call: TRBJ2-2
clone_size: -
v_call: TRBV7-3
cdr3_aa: CASSFRNTGELFF
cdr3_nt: TGTGCCAGCAGCTTCAGAAACACCGGGGAGCTGTTTTTT

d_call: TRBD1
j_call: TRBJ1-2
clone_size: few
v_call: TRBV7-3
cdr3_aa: CASSPGTGYVYTF
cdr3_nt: TGTGCCAGCAGCCCCGGGACAGGTTATGTCTACACCTTC

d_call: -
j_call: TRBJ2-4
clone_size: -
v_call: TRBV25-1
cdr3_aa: CASGAGDIQYF
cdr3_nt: TGTGCCAGCGGTGCCGGGGACATTCAGTACTTC

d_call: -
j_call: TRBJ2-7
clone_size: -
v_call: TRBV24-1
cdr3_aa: CATSDSDTGGREQYF
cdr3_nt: TGTGCCACCAGTGATTCGGACACAGGAGGGAGGGAGCAGTACTTC

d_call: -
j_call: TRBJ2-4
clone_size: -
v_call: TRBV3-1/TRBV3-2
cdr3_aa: CASSFLSRGKNIQYF
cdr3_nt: TGTGCCAGCAGCTTTCTCTCCAGGGGCAAAAACATTCAGTACTTC

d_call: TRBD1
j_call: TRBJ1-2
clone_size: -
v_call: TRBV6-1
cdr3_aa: CASSEGWGTGAFLYGYTF
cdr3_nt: TGTGCCAGCAGTGAGGGGTGGGGGACAGGGGCCTTTCTCTATGGCTACACCTTC

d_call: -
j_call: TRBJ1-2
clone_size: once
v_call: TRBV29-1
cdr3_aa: CSARTELYGYTF
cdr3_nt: TGCAGCGCCCGGACAGAACTCTATGGCTACACCTTC

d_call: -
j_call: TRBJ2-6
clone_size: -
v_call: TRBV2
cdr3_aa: CARKPGPGGAGANVLTF
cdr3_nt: TGTGCCAGAAAGCCGGGACCGGGGGGCGCTGGGGCCAACGTCCTGACTTTC

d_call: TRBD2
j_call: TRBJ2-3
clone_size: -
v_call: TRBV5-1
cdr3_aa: CASSPTSGGADTQYF
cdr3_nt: TGCGCCAGCAGCCCGACTAGCGGGGGGGCAGATACGCAGTATTTT

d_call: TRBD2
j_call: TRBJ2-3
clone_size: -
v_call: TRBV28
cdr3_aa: CASRIGGDADTQYF
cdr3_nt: TGTGCCAGCAGAATTGGGGGGGATGCAGATACGCAGTATTTT

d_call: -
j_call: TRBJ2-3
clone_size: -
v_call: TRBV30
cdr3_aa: CAWSSLAGPTDTQYF
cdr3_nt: TGTGCCTGGAGTTCTCTAGCAGGACCCACAGATACGCAGTATTTT

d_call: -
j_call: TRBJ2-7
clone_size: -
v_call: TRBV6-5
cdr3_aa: CASNPGSSLYEQYF
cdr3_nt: TGTGCCAGCAATCCGGGGAGCTCCCTCTACGAGCAGTACTTC

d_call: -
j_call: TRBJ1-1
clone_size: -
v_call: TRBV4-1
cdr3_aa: CASSHETGWGTEAFF
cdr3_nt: TGCGCCAGCAGCCATGAAACAGGGTGGGGCACTGAAGCTTTCTTT

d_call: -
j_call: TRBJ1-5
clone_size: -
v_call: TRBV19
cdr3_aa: CASSIAAPQGHNQPQHF
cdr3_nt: TGTGCCAGTAGTATAGCCGCCCCACAGGGTCACAATCAGCCCCAGCATTTT

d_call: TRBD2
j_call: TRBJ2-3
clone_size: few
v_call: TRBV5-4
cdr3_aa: CASSLGPLAGASTDTQYF
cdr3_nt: TGTGCCAGCAGCTTGGGGCCCCTAGCGGGGGCCAGCACAGATACGCAGTATTTT

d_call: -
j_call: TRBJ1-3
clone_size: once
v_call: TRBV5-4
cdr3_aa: CASSLAGLGNTIYF
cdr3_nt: TGTGCCAGCAGCTTGGCGGGACTGGGAAACACCATATATTTT

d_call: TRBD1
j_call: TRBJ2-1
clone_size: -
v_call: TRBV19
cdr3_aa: CASSMGTGALNNEQFF
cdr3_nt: TGTGCCAGTAGTATGGGGACAGGGGCCCTTAACAATGAGCAGTTCTTC

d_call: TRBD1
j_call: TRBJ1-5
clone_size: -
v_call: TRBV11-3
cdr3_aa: CASTWDRDYSNQPQHF
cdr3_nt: TGTGCCAGCACCTGGGACAGAGACTATAGCAATCAGCCCCAGCATTTT

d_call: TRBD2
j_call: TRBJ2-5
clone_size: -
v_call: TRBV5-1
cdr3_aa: CASSPGLAGGSETQYF
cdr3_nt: TGCGCCAGCAGCCCCGGACTAGCGGGGGGTTCGGAGACCCAGTACTTC

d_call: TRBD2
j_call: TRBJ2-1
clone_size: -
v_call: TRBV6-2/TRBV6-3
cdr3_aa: CASSSERGAFHEQFF
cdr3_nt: TGTGCCAGCAGTTCCGAGCGGGGGGCGTTCCATGAGCAGTTCTTC

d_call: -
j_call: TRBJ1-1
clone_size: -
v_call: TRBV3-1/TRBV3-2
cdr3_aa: CASTTRGAEAFF
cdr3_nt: TGTGCCAGCACCACGCGGGGGGCGGAAGCTTTCTTT

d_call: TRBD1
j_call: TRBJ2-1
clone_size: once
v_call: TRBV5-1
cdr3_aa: CASSLGPPSTGGLYNEQFF
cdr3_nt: TGCGCCAGCAGCTTGGGCCCACCATCTACAGGGGGTTTGTACAATGAGCAGTTCTTC

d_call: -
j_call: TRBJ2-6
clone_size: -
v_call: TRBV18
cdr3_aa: CASSPGTSGANVLTF
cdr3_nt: TGTGCCAGCTCACCAGGGACTTCTGGGGCCAACGTCCTGACTTTC

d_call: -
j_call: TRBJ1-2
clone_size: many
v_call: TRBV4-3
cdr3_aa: CASSQEEGSYGYTF
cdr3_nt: TGCGCCAGCAGCCAAGAAGAGGGAAGCTATGGCTACACCTTC

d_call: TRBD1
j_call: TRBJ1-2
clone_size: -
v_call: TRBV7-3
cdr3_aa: CASTTPGTGHGYTF
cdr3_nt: TGTGCCAGCACAACTCCCGGGACAGGGCATGGCTACACCTTC

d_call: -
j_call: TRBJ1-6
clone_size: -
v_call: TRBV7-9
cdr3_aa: CAGQSEGKLNSPLHF
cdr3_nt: TGTGCCGGACAATCGGAGGGAAAGCTAAATTCACCCCTCCACTTT

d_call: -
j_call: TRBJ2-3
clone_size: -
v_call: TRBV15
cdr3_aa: CATSGWTDPAGDTQYF
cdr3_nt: TGTGCCACCAGCGGCTGGACTGATCCTGCGGGAGATACGCAGTATTTT

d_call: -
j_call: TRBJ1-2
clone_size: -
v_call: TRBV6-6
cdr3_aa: CASTPREGRGNYGYTF
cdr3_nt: TGTGCCAGCACCCCTCGGGAGGGCCGGGGTAACTATGGCTACACCTTC

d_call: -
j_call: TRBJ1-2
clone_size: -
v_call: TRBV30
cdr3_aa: CAVNRASYGYTF
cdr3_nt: TGTGCCGTAAACAGGGCGTCCTATGGCTACACCTTC

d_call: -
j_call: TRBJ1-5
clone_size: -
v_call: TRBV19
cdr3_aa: CATQGGFGQPQHF
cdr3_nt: TGTGCCACCCAGGGAGGGTTCGGACAGCCCCAGCATTTT

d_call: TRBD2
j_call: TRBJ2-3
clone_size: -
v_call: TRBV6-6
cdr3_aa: CASSYSSSGGYTQYF
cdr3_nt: TGTGCCAGCAGTTACTCGTCTAGCGGGGGGTATACGCAGTATTTT

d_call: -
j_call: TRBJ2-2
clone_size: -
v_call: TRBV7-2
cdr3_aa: CASSLDWGSGELFF
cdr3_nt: TGTGCCAGCAGCTTAGATTGGGGCTCCGGGGAGCTGTTTTTT

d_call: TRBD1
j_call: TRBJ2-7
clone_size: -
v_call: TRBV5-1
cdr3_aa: CASSPDRGPYEQYF
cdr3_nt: TGCGCCAGCAGCCCCGACAGGGGCCCCTACGAGCAGTACTTC

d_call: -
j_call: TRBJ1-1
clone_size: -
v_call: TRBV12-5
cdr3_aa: CASGIQGITEAFF
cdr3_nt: TGTGCTAGTGGGATACAGGGCATCACTGAAGCTTTCTTT

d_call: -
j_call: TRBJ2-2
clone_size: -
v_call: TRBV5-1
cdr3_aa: CASSLTPGGRKELFF
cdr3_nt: TGCGCCAGCAGCTTGACGCCGGGGGGCCGTAAGGAGCTGTTTTTT

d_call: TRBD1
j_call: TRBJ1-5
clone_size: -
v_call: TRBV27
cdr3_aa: CASRLTGFGQPQHF
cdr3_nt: TGTGCCAGCAGGTTGACAGGGTTTGGACAGCCCCAGCATTTT

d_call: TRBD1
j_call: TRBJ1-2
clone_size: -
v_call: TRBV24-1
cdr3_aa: CATSDLWQGAGVDYGYTF
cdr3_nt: TGTGCCACCAGTGATTTGTGGCAGGGGGCAGGCGTTGACTATGGCTACACCTTC

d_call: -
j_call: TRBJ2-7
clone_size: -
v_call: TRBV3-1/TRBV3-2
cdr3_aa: CASSQAGGLYEQYF
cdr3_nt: TGTGCCAGCAGCCAAGCGGGGGGCCTCTACGAGCAGTACTTC

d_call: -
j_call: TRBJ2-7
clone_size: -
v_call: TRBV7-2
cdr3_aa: CASSQGGGPGYEQYF
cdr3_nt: TGTGCCAGCAGCCAAGGGGGGGGGCCCGGCTACGAGCAGTACTTC

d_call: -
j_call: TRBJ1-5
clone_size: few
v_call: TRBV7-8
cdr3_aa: CASSLAGVGNQPQHF
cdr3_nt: TGTGCCAGCAGCTTAGCGGGAGTGGGCAATCAGCCCCAGCATTTT

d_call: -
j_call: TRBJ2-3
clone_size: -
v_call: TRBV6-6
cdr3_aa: CASNGRGGRGNTQYF
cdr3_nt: TGTGCCAGCAACGGAAGGGGGGGTAGGGGGAATACGCAGTATTTT

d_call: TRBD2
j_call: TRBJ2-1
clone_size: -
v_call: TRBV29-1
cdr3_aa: CSVVTSGGLSGQFF
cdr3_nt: TGCAGCGTTGTTACTAGCGGGGGGCTTTCTGGGCAGTTCTTC

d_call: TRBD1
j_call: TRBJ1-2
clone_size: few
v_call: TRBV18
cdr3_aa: CASSGQGQRSLYGYTF
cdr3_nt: TGTGCCAGCTCAGGACAGGGACAGCGGAGCCTCTATGGCTACACCTTC

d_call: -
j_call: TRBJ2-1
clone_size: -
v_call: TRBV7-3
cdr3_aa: CASSLNGGPGHEQFF
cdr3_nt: TGTGCCAGCAGCCTCAACGGGGGGCCGGGCCATGAGCAGTTCTTC

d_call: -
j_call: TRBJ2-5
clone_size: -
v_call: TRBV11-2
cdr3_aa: CASSPGVQGRQETQYF
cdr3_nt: TGTGCCAGCAGCCCTGGGGTGCAGGGCCGCCAAGAGACCCAGTACTTC

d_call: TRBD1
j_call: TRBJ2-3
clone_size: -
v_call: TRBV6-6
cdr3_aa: CASSSGGVGTDTQYF
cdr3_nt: TGTGCCAGCAGCTCAGGGGGCGTCGGTACAGATACGCAGTATTTT

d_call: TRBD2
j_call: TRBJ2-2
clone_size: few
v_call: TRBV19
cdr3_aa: CASSIESWDYETGELFF
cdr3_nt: TGTGCCAGTAGTATAGAATCTTGGGACTATGAAACCGGGGAGCTGTTTTTT

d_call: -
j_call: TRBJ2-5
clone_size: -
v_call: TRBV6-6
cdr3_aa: CASGGSQETQYF
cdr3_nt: TGTGCCAGCGGGGGGTCCCAAGAGACCCAGTACTTC

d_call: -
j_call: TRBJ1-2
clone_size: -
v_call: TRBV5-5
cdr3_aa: CASSPSTGSVYGYTF
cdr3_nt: TGTGCCAGCAGCCCCAGCACAGGGTCGGTTTATGGCTACACCTTC

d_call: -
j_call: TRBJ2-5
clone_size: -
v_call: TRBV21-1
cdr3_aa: CASSSHDGGLAGTKPEETQYF
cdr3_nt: TGTGCCAGCAGCAGCCATGACGGGGGACTAGCGGGAACCAAGCCCGAAGAGACCCAGTACTTC

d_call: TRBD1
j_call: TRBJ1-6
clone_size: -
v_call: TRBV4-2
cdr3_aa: CASSQGHTGQGNSPLHF
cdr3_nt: TGTGCCAGCAGCCAAGGCCACACGGGACAGGGGAATTCACCCCTCCACTTT

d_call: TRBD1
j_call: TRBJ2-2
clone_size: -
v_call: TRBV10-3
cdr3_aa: CAISSSRQGAFKTGELFF
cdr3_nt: TGTGCCATCAGTAGTTCCAGACAGGGGGCGTTTAAAACCGGGGAGCTGTTTTTT